Here is one TCR beta chain with its context. Its cognate antigen is unknown. Only in-frame clones appear in the TCRdb table, and some are missing; sequencing was by immunoSEQ multiplex PCR. This table holds about 1.1 million clones, roughly 77% found once. The CDR3 spans 13 residues. The germline V gene encodes CDR1 ENHRY and CDR2 SYGVKD. The CD4+ fraction was divided into a CD45RA+ naive subset and a CD45RA-negative memory subset. The data were taken from a study of shared clonotypes between healthy human individuals. Study observations and caveats: Clonotype sharing among donors was expected to depend on sequencing depth. Generally, naive subsets (rather than memory subsets) showed larger estimated richness.

The sequence was obtained from a man between 18 and 29 years old in good health. Some clones in this sample may be carry-over from other donors' samples. The sequenced sample consisted of memory CD4+ T cells from PBMCs. Stated subset: CD45RA-negative fraction. V gene TRBV10-3 combines with J gene TRBJ2-5; 7 nucleotides match TRBD1. The J call may be in error: the DNA end matches TRBJ2-7 better. In DNA form, the CDR3 reads TGTGCCATCAGTGACACAGGGGTGTACGAGCAGTACTTC. Translating gives CAISDTGVYEQYF.